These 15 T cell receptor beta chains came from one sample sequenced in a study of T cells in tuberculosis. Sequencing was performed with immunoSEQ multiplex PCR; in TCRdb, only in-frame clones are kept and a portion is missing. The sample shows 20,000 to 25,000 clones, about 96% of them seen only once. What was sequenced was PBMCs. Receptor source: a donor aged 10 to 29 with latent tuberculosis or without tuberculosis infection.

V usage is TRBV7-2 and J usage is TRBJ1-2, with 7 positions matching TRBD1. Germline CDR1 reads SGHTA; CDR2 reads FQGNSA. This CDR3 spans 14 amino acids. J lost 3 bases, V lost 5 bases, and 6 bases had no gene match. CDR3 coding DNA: TGTGCCAGCAGCGTGACAGGGACGGACTATGGCTACACCTTC. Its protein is CASSVTGTDYGYTF.

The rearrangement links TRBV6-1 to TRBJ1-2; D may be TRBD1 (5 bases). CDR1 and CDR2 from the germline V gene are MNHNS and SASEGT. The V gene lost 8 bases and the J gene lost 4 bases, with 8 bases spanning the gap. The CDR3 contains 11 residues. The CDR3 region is CASGDSYGYTF. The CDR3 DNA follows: TGTGCCAGCGGAGACAGCTATGGCTACACCTTC.

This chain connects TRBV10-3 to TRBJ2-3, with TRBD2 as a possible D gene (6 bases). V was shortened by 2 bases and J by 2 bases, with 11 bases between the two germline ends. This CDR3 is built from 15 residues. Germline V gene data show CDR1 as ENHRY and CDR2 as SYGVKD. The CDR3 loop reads CAISERAGSTDTQYF. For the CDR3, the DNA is TGTGCCATCAGTGAGAGGGCGGGGTCCACAGATACGCAGTATTTT.

Written as DNA, the CDR3 is TGTGCCTGGAGTGTTGCGAGTGGGGGGTCTGATCAGCCCCAGCATTTT. Protein product: CAWSVASGGSDQPQHF. This chain links TRBV30 with TRBJ1-5; possible D gene TRBD1, 5 bases. This CDR3 is 16 amino acids long. The V and J ends lost 0 bases and 5 bases respectively, with 17 bases between them. Germline CDR1 GTSNPN, CDR2 SVGIG (reference sequence).

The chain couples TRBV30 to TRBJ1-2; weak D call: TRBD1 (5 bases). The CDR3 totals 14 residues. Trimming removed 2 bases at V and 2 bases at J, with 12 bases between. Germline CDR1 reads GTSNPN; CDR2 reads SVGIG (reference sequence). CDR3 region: CAWSTGQSNYGYTF. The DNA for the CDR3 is TGTGCCTGGAGTACAGGACAAAGCAACTATGGCTACACCTTC. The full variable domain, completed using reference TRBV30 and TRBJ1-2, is SQTIHQWPATLVQPVGSPLSLECTVEGTSNPNLYWYRQAAGRGLQLLFYSVGIGQISSEVPQNLSASRPQDRQFILSSKKLLLSDSGFYLCAWSTGQSNYGYTFGSGTRLTVV.

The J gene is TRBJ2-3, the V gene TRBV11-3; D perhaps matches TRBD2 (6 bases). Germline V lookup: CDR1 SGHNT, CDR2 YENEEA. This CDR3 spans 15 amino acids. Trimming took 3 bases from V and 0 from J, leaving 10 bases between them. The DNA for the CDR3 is TGTGCCAGCAGCTTTCGTCGGGAGAGCACAGATACGCAGTATTTT. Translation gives CASSFRRESTDTQYF.

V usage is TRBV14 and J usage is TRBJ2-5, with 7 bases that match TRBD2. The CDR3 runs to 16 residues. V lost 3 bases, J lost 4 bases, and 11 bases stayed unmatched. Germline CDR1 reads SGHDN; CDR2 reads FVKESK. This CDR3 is CASSHLGGKRPETQYF. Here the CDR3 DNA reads TGTGCCAGCAGCCACCTCGGGGGGAAACGACCAGAGACCCAGTACTTC.

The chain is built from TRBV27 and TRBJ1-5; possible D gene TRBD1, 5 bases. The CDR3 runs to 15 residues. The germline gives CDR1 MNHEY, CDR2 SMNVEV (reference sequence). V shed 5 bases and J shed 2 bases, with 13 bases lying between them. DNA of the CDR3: TGTGCCAGCAGTGTTACAGGAGCTGGCAATCAGCCCCAGCATTTT. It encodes CASSVTGAGNQPQHF.

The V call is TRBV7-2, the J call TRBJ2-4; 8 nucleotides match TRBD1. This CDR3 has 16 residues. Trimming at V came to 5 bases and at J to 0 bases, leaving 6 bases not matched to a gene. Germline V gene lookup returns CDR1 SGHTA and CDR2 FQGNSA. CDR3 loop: CASSPGTGLAKNIQYF. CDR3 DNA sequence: TGTGCCAGCAGCCCGGGGACAGGACTAGCCAAAAACATTCAGTACTTC. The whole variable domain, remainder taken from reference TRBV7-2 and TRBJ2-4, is GAGVSQSPSNKVTEKGKDVELRCDPISGHTALYWYRQSLGQGLEFLIYFQGNSAPDKSGLPSDRFSAERTGGSVSTLTIQRTQQEDSAVYLCASSPGTGLAKNIQYFGAGTRLSVL.

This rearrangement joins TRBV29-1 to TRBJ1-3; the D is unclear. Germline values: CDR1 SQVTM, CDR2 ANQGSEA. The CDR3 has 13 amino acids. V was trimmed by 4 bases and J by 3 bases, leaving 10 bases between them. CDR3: CSVAPGGGNTIYF. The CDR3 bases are TGCAGCGTTGCCCCCGGAGGTGGAAACACCATATATTTT.

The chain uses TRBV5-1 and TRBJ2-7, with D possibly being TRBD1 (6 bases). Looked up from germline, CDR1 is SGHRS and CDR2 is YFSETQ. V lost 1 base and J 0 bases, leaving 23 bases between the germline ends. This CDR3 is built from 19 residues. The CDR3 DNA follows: TGCGCCAGCAGCTTGTGGCCCCTAAACAGGGACCTAAGCTCCTACGAGCAGTACTTC. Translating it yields CASSLWPLNRDLSSYEQYF.

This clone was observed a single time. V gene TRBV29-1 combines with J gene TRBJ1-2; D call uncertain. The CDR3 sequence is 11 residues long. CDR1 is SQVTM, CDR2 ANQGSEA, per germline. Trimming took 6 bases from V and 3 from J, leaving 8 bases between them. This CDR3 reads CSVYNDYGYTF. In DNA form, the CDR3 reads TGCAGCGTGTACAACGACTATGGCTACACCTTC.

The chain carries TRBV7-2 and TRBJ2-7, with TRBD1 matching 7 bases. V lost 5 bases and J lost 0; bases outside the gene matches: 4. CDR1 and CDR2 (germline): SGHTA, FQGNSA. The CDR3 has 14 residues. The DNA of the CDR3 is TGTGCCAGCAGCCCCAGGACAGGCTCCTACGAGCAGTACTTC. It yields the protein CASSPRTGSYEQYF.

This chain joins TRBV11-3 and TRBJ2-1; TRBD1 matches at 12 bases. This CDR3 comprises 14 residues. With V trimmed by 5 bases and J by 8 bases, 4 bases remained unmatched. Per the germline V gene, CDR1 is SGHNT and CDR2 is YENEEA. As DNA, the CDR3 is TGTGCCAGCAGCCTAGGGACAGGGGGCCATGAGCAGTTCTTC. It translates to CASSLGTGGHEQFF.

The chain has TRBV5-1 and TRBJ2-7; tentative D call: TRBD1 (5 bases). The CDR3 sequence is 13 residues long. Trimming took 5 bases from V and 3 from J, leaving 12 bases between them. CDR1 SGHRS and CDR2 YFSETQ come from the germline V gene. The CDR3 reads CASSLDSYYEQYF. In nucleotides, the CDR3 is TGCGCCAGCAGTCTTGACAGTTACTACGAGCAGTACTTC.